The sequence of this TCR beta chain was determined in a study of blood T cells in healthy people across ages. A J-beta primer mix and a sample-barcoded 5' primer were used in a second PCR of about 7 to 12 cycles. TCRdb re-called the 5' RACE reads with MiXCR, one entry per CDR3 protein. Found here are 1.5 million to 2 million distinct CDR3 sequences, about 30% of them singletons; the top ten hold roughly 8.2%. The TCR originated in a woman between 25 and 40 years old in good health. Sequenced sample: blood.

CDR3 residues: CASSPTGLYSFF. The CDR3 bases are TGTGCCAGCTCACCAACCGGCCTCTACTCGTTCTTC. The V gene is TRBV18, the J gene TRBJ2-1; no clear D gene. Germline assignment: CDR1 KGHSH and CDR2 LQKENI. This CDR3 is 12 amino acids long. The V end lost 2 bases, the J end lost 15 bases, and 14 bases lay between the germline ends.